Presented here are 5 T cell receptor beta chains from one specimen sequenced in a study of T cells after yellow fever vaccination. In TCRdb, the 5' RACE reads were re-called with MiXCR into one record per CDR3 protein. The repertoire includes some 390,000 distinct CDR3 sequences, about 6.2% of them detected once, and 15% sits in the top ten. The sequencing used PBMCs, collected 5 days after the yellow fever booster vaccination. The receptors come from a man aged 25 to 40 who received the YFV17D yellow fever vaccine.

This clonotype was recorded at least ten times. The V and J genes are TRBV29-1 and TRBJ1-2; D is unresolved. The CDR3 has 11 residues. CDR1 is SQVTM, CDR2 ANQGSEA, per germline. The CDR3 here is CSGDFGYGYTF. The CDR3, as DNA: TGCAGTGGGGATTTCGGCTATGGCTACACCTTC. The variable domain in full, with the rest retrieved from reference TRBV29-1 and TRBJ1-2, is SAVISQKPSRDICQRGTSLTIQCQVDSQVTMMFWYRQQPGQSLTLIATANQGSEATYESGFVIDKFPISRPNLTFSTLTVSNMSPEDSSIYLCSGDFGYGYTFGSGTRLTVV.

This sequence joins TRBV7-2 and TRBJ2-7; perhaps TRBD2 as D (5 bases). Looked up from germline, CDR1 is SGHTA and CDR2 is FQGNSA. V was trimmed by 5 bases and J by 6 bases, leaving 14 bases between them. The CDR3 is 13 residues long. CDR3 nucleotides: TGTGCCAGCAGCCTCCTTTCGGGGTTCGAGCAGTACTTC. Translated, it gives CASSLLSGFEQYF.

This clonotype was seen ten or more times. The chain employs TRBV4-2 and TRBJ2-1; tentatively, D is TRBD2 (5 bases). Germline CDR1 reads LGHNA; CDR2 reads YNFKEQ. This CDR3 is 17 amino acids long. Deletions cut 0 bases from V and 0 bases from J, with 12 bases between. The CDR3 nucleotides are TGTGCCAGCAGCCAAGAGTCGGACTTCGTCTCCTACAATGAGCAGTTCTTC. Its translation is CASSQESDFVSYNEQFF.

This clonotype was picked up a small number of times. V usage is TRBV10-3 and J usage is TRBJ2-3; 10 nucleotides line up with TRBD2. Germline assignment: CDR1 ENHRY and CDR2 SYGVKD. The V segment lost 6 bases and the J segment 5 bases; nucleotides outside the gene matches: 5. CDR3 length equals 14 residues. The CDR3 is CAISQSSGGDTQYF. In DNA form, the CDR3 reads TGTGCCATCAGCCAGTCTAGCGGGGGAGATACGCAGTATTTT.

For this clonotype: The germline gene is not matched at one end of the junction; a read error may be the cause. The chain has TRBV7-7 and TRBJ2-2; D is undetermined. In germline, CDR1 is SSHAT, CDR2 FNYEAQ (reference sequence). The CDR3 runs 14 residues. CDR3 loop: CASSPLQNTGELFF. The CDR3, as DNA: TGTGCTAGCAGCCCCCTTCAGAACACCGGGGAGCTGTTTTTT.